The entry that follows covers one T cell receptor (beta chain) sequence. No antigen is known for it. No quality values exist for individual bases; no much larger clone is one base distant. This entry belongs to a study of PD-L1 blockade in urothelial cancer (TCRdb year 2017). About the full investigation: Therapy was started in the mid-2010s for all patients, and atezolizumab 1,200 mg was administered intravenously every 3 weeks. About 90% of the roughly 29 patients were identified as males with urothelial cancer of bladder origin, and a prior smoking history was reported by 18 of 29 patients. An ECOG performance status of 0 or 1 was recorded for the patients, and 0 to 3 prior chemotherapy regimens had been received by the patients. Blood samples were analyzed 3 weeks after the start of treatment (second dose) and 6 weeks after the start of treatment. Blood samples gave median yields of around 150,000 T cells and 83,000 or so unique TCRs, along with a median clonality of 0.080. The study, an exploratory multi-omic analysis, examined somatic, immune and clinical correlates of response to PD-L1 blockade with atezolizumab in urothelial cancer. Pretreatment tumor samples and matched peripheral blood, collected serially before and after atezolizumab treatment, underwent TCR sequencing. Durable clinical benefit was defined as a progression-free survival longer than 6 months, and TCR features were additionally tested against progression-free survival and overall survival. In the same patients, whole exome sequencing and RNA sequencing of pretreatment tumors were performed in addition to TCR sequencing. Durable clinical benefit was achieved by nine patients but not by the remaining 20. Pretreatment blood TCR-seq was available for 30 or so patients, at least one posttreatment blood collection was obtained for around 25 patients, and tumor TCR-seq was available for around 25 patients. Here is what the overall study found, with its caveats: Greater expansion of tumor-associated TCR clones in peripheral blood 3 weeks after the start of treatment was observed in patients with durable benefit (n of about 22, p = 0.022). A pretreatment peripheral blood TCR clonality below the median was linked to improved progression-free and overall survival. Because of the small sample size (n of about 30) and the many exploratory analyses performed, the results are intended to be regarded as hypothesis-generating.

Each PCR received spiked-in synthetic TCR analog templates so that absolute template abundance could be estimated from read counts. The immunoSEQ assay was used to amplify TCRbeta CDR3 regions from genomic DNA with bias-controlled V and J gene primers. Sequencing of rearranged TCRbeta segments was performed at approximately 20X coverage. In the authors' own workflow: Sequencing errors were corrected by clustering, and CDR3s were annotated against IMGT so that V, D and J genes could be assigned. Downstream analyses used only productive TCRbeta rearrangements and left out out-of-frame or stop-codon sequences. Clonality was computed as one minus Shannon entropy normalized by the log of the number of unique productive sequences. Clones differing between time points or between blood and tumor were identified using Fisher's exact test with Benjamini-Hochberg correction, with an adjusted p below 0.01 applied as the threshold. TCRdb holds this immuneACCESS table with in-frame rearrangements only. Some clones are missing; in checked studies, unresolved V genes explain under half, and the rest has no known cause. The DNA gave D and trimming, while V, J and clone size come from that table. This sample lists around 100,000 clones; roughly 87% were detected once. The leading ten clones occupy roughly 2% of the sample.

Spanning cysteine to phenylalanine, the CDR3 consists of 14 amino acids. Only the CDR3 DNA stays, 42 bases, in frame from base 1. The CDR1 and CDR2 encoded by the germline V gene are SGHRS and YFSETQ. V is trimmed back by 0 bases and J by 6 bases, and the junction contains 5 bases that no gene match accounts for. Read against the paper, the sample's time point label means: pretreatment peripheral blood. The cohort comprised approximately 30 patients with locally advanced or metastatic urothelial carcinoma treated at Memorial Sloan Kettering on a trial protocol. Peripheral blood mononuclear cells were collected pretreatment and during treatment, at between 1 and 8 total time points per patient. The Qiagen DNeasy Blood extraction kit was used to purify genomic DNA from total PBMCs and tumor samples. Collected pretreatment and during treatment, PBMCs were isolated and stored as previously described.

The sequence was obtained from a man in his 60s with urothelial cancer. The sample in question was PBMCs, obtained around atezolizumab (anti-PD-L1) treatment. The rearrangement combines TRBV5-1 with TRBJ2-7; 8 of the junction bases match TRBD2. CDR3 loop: CASSLGGTRTEQYF. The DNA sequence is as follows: TGCGCCAGCAGCTTGGGGGGGACTAGGACCGAGCAGTACTTC.